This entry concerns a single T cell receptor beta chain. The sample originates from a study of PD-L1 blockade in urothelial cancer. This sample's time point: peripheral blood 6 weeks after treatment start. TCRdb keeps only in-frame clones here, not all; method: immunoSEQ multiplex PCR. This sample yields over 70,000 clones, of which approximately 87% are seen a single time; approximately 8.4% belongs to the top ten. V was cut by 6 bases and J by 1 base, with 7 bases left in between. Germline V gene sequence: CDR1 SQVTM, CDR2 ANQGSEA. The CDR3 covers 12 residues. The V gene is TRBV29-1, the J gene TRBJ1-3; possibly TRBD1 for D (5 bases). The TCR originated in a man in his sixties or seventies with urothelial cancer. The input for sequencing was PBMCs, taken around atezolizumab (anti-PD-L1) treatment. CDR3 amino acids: CSVRVSGNTIYF. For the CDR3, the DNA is TGCAGCGTCAGGGTTTCTGGAAACACCATATATTTT.